This record concerns one T cell receptor beta chain sequence. Ages ranged from about 18 to 100 years, with residence in about two dozen US areas. The study assigned cohorts using participant-reported clinical history. Recovered status in Cohort 3 required two negative PCRs, clearance, or symptom resolution. The sample is drawn from a study of blood T cell repertoires in COVID-19. Per the original data handling: Researchers report that nucleated cell counts were estimated from reference gene primer amplification. Some clones are missing from TCRdb's copy, which holds only in-frame ones; the method was immunoSEQ multiplex PCR. The DNA was the basis for D and trimming; V, J and clone size are from that table. The table has fewer than 300,000 clones, approximately 90% seen once. The CDR3 has 13 residues.

This receptor was taken from a woman under 40 who had recovered from COVID-19. This sequence joins TRBV21-1 and TRBJ1-5; the table gives TRBD1 as D, unverified against the DNA. TRBV21-1 is a listed pseudogene. The material sequenced was PBMCs or T cells enriched from blood (not recorded which). The CDR3 sequence is CALWTGSNQPQHF. DNA of the CDR3: TGTGCCCTCTGGACAGGGAGCAATCAGCCCCAGCATTTT.